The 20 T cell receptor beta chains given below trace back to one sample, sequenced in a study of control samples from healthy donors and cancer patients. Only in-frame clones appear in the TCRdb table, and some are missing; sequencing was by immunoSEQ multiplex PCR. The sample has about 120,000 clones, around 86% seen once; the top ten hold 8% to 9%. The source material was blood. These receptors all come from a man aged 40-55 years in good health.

The CDR3 bases are TGTGCCAGTAGTATCGGGGGTCCCACCCAGACTCAGCCCCAGCATTTT. As protein: CASSIGGPTQTQPQHF. The gene calls are TRBV19 and TRBJ1-5; possible D gene TRBD1, 5 bases. Germline V gene data show CDR1 as LNHDA and CDR2 as SQIVND (reference sequence). The CDR3 spans 16 residues. The V end lost 3 bases, the J end lost 6 bases, and 18 bases lay between the germline ends. Combining the CDR3 with reference TRBV19 and TRBJ1-5 gives the whole variable domain DGGITQSPKYLFRKEGQNVTLSCEQNLNHDAMYWYRQDPGQGLRLIYYSQIVNDFQKGDIAEGYSVSREKKESFPLTVTSAQKNPTAFYLCASSIGGPTQTQPQHFGDGTRLSIL.

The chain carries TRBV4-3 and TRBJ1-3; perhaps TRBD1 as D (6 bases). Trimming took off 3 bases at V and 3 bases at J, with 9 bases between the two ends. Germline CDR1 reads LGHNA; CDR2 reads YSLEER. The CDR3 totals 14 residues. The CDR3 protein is CASSQRTVGNTIYF. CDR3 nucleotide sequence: TGCGCCAGCAGCCAGCGGACAGTTGGAAACACCATATATTTT.

CDR3 region: CASSLSPAETQYF. The DNA of the CDR3 is TGTGCCAGCAGCCTCTCTCCAGCGGAGACCCAGTACTTC. The chain has TRBV7-2 and TRBJ2-5, with unresolved D. Germline V lookup: CDR1 SGHTA, CDR2 FQGNSA. Trimming removed 5 bases at V and 5 bases at J, with 12 bases between. CDR3 length: 13 residues.

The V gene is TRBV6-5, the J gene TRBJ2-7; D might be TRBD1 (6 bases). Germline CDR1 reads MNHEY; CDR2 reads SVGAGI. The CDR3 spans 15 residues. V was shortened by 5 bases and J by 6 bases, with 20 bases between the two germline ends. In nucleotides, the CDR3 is TGTGCCAGCAGTCCTGGACAGCCCAGACATGGCGAGCAGTACTTC. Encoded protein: CASSPGQPRHGEQYF.

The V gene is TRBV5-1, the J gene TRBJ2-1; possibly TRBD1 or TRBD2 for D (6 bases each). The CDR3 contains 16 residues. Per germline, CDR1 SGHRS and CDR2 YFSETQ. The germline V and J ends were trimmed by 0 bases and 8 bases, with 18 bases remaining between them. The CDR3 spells CASSLAIGGPGDEQFF. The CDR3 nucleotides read TGCGCCAGCAGCTTGGCAATAGGGGGGCCGGGGGATGAGCAGTTCTTC.

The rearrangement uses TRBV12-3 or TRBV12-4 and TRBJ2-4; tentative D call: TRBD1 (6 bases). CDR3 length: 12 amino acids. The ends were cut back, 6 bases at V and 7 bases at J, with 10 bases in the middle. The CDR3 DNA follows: TGTGCCAGCAGCCAGGGGCGGAACATTCAGTACTTC. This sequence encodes CASSQGRNIQYF.

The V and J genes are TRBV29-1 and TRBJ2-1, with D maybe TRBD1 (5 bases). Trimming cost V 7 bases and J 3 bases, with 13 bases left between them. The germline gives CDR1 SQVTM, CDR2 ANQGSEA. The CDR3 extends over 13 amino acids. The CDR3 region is CSAVDSFYNEQFF. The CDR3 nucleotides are TGCAGCGCCGTAGACAGTTTCTACAATGAGCAGTTCTTC.

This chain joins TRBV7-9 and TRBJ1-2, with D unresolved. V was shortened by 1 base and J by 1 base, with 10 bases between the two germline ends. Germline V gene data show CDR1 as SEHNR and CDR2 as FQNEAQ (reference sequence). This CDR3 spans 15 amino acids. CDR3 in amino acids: CASSLEGYYNYGYTF. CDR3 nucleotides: TGTGCCAGCAGCTTAGAGGGTTACTATAACTATGGCTACACCTTC.

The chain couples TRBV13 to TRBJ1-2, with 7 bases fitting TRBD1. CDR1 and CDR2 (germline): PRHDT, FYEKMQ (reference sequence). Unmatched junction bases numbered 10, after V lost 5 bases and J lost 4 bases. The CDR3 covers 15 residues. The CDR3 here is CASSLGTQGLYGYTF. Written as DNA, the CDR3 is TGTGCCAGCAGCCTGGGAACACAGGGGCTCTATGGCTACACCTTC.

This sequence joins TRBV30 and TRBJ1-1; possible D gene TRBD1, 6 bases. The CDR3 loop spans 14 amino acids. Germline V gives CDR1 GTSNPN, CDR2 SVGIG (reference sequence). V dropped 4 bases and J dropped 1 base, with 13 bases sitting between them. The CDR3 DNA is TGTGCCTGGAAAACTCTACAGGGGAACACTGAAGCTTTCTTT. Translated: CAWKTLQGNTEAFF.

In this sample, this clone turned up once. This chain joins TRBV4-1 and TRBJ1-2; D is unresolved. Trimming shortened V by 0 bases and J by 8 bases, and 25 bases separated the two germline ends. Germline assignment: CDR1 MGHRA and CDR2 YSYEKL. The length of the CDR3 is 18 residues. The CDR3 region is CASSQDWEDIAGAGGYTF. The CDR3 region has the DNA TGCGCCAGCAGCCAAGACTGGGAAGACATTGCAGGCGCTGGGGGCTACACCTTC.

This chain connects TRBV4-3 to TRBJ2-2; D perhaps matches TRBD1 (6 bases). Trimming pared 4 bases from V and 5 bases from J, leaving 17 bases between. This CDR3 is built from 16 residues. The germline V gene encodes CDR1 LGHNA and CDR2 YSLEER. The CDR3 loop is CASSRVSGVGTGELFF. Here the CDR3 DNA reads TGCGCCAGCAGCCGAGTTTCAGGGGTTGGGACCGGGGAGCTGTTTTTT.

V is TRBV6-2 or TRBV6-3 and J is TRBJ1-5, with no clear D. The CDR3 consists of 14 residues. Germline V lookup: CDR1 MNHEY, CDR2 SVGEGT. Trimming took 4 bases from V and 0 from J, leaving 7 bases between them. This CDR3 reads CASSWTDSNQPQHF. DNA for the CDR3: TGTGCCAGCAGTTGGACGGATAGCAATCAGCCCCAGCATTTT.

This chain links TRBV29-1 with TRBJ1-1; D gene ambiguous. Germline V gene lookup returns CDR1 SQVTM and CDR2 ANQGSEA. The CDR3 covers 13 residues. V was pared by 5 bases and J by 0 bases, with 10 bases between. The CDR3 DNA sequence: TGCAGCGTTCAGGCGCCTATGAACACTGAAGCTTTCTTT. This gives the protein CSVQAPMNTEAFF.

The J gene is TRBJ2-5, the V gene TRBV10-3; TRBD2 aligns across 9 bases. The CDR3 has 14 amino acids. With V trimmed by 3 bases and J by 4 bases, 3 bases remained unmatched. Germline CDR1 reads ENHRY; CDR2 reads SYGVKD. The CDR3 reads CAISDAGGGETQYF. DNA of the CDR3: TGTGCCATCAGTGATGCGGGGGGGGGAGAGACCCAGTACTTC.

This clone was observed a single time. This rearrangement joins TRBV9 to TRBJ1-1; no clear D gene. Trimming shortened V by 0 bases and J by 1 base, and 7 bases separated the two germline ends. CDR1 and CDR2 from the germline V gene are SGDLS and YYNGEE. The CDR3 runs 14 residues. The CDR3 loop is CASSVGSANTEAFF. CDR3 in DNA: TGTGCCAGCAGCGTAGGGAGCGCGAACACTGAAGCTTTCTTT.

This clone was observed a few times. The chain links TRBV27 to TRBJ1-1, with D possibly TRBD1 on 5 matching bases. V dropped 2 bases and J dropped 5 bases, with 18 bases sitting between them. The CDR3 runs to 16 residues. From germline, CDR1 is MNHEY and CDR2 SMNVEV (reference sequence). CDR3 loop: CASSLQGGIGGTEAFF. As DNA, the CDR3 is TGTGCCAGCAGTTTACAGGGAGGAATAGGAGGGACTGAAGCTTTCTTT.

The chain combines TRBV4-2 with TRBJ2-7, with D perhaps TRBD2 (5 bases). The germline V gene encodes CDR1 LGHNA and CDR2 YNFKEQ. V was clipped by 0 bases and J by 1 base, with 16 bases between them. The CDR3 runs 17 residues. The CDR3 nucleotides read TGTGCCAGCAGCCAAGAAGGGTCCGGGGTTATATCCTACGAGCAGTACTTC. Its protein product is CASSQEGSGVISYEQYF.

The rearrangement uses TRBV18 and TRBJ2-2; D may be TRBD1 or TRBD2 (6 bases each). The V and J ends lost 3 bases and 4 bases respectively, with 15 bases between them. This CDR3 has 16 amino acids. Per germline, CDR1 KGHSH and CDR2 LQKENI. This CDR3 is CASSPRSGALTGELFF. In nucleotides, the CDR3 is TGTGCCAGCTCACCCCGGTCGGGGGCCCTCACCGGGGAGCTGTTTTTT.

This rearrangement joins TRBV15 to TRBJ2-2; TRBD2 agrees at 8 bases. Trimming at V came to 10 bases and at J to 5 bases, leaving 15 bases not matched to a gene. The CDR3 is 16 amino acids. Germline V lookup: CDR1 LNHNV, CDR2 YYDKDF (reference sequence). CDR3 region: CAITAVAGGGTGELFF. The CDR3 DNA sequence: TGTGCCATCACCGCTGTGGCGGGGGGAGGGACCGGGGAGCTGTTTTTT.